These 29 T cell receptor beta chains were all obtained from the same sample, sequenced in a study of T cells in Graves' hyperthyroidism and ophthalmopathy. The source material, RNA transcripts, was used to amplify TCR beta CDR3 regions. Carried out on the TCR CDR3, a first-round RT-PCR used the HTBI primer set. One entry per CDR3 protein results from TCRdb running MiXCR on the multiplex PCR reads. Here the sample spans 400,000 to 550,000 distinct CDR3 sequences, around an eighth being singletons. The sequencing sample was made of blood. All receptors come from a woman aged 18-29 years with Graves' hyperthyroidism.

V usage is TRBV20-1 and J usage is TRBJ2-7; possible D gene TRBD1, 5 bases. The CDR3 totals 14 residues. Trimming removed 0 bases from V and 6 bases from J, with 15 bases in between. CDR1 is DFQATT, CDR2 SNEGSKA, per germline (reference sequence). CDR3 amino acids: CSARDGAGKSEQYF. Written as DNA, the CDR3 is TGCAGTGCTAGAGATGGGGCAGGGAAAAGCGAGCAGTACTTC.

This clonotype was counted ten times or more. This chain connects TRBV10-3 to TRBJ1-6; 7 nucleotides agree with TRBD1. The CDR3 has 16 residues. Germline-derived CDR1 and CDR2 are ENHRY and SYGVKD. The trim removed 4 bases at V and 5 bases at J, leaving 8 bases unmatched. The CDR3 nucleotides are TGTGCCATCAGTGTTAGGGGGCGAAAAGATAATTCACCCCTCCACTTT. Translation gives CAISVRGRKDNSPLHF.

This clonotype occurred many times. The J gene is TRBJ1-1, the V gene TRBV7-6; TRBD1 matches 10 bases. The V gene's germline CDR1 is SGHVS and CDR2 FNYEAQ. V lost 1 base, J lost 3 bases, and 2 bases stayed unmatched. The CDR3 runs to 15 residues. CDR3 bases: TGTGCCAGCAGCTTAGGGACAGGGGGGGACACTGAAGCTTTCTTT. This gives the protein CASSLGTGGDTEAFF.

This clonotype was observed many times. The CDR3 is CASSPLVTSGRGTGELFF. The CDR3 coding sequence is TGTGCCAGCAGTCCCCTCGTGACTAGCGGGAGAGGTACCGGGGAGCTGTTTTTT. The V gene is TRBV27, the J gene TRBJ2-2, with TRBD2 identical over 12 bases. After removal of 5 bases from V and 5 bases from J, the junction contained 12 bases not matched to a gene. Looked up from germline, CDR1 is MNHEY and CDR2 is SMNVEV (reference sequence). This CDR3 has 18 amino acids.

J is TRBJ1-2 and V is TRBV5-4, with D unresolved. The V gene's germline CDR1 is SGHNT and CDR2 YYREEE (reference sequence). CDR3 size: 13 residues. V lost 4 bases and J lost 3, with 10 bases in between. This CDR3 reads CASSPQRHYGYTF. CDR3 bases: TGTGCCAGCAGCCCGCAAAGGCACTATGGCTACACCTTC.

This clonotype was seen ten or more times. The genes are TRBV6-1 and TRBJ2-1; 11 nucleotides match TRBD2. The CDR3 contains 15 residues. Germline V CDR1 and CDR2: MNHNS, SASEGT. V shed 6 bases and J 5 bases; nucleotides not matched to a gene: 6. The DNA for the CDR3 is TGTGCCAGCAGCGAAACTAGCGGGAGACACAATGAGCAGTTCTTC. Translation: CASSETSGRHNEQFF.

Many counts were recorded for this clonotype. The chain couples TRBV5-5 to TRBJ1-1; no reliable D call. Germline V lookup: CDR1 SGHKS, CDR2 YYEKEE (reference sequence). Trimming cost V 4 bases and J 5 bases, with 12 bases left between them. The length of the CDR3 is 13 residues. For the CDR3, the DNA is TGTGCCAGCAGCCGTGGAGGGCAGACTGAAGCTTTCTTT. This translates into CASSRGGQTEAFF.

On this clonotype: A much larger clone lies a single base off, so this may be a read error. This rearrangement joins TRBV11-2 to TRBJ1-2; D gene uncertain. This CDR3 region has 17 residues. Germline V gives CDR1 SGHAT, CDR2 FQNNGV. This chain's CDR3 is CASSLDLSAADNYGYNF. In DNA form, the CDR3 reads TGTGCCAGCAGCTTAGATCTTTCCGCGGCGGATAACTATGGCTACAACTTC.

Ten or more counts support this clonotype. The chain has TRBV24-1 and TRBJ1-2, with 7 positions matching TRBD1. CDR1 is KGHDR, CDR2 SFDVKD, per germline. CDR3 size: 14 residues. V shed 6 bases and J 3 bases; nucleotides not matched to a gene: 6. The CDR3 sequence: CATSQGGAHYGYTF. CDR3 nucleotide sequence: TGTGCCACCAGTCAAGGGGGCGCCCACTATGGCTACACCTTC.

This rearrangement joins TRBV18 to TRBJ2-7; a possible D gene is TRBD2 (5 bases). Germline V gene lookup returns CDR1 KGHSH and CDR2 LQKENI. The CDR3 is 15 amino acids. V was cut by 6 bases and J by 2 bases, with 17 bases left in between. This chain's CDR3 is CASSADYDGAYEQYF. The CDR3 DNA reads TGTGCCAGCTCGGCCGACTATGACGGTGCCTACGAGCAGTACTTC.

The gene calls are TRBV19 and TRBJ2-7; the D is unclear. Trimming left V 3 bases short and J 6 bases short, with 9 bases between. The germline V gene has CDR1 LNHDA and CDR2 SQIVND (reference sequence). This CDR3 contains 12 residues. CDR3 region: CASSIDGLEQYF. As DNA, the CDR3 is TGTGCCAGTAGTATTGACGGTCTCGAGCAGTACTTC.

This clonotype was seen ten or more times. J is TRBJ2-7 and V is TRBV15; D gene unclear. CDR3 length: 17 residues. CDR1 is LNHNV and CDR2 is YYDKDF in the germline V gene (reference sequence). Trimming removed 0 bases from V and 3 bases from J, with 18 bases in between. This CDR3 is CATSRDQNLSPLYEQYF. CDR3 DNA sequence: TGTGCCACCAGCAGAGATCAGAACCTTTCCCCTCTCTACGAGCAGTACTTC.

V is TRBV19 and J is TRBJ1-5; TRBD1 might be the D (6 bases). V lost 8 bases to trimming and J lost 11 bases, with 19 bases between them. CDR3 length equals 13 residues. Germline assignment: CDR1 LNHDA and CDR2 SQIVND (reference sequence). CDR3 loop: CASLGAGGQSQHF. The CDR3 DNA sequence: TGTGCCAGTTTGGGGGCGGGAGGGCAGTCCCAGCATTTT.

At least ten counts were recorded for this clonotype. The V and J genes are TRBV6-1 and TRBJ2-7, with TRBD1 matching over 9 bases. The V gene end was trimmed by 4 bases and the J gene end by 4 bases; junction bases not matched to a gene: 14. CDR1 is MNHNS, CDR2 SASEGT, per germline. This CDR3 contains 17 residues. For the CDR3, the DNA is TGTGCCAGCAGTGGCACAGGACAGGGGAGGAGTGTTTACGAGCAGTACGTC. It translates to CASSGTGQGRSVYEQYV.

This clonotype was recorded many times. The CDR3 coding sequence is TGTGCCAGCGGAGCGGACCAGCCACCCAATGAGCAGTTCTTC. Amino acid sequence: CASGADQPPNEQFF. The chain uses TRBV6-1 and TRBJ2-1; D perhaps matches TRBD2 (5 bases). Germline CDR1 and CDR2: MNHNS and SASEGT. This CDR3 is built from 14 residues. The V and J ends lost 8 bases and 6 bases respectively, with 17 bases between them.

This clonotype was recorded at least ten times. The genes are TRBV7-3 and TRBJ2-2; no reliable D call. Trimming shortened V by 6 bases and J by 0 bases, and 11 bases separated the two germline ends. CDR1 is SGHTA, CDR2 FQGTGA, per germline. The CDR3 spans 15 residues. CDR3 sequence (DNA): TGTGCCAGCAGGGGTGGGAATGCGAACACCGGGGAGCTGTTTTTT. Translation: CASRGGNANTGELFF.

The chain links TRBV15 to TRBJ2-3, with D uncertain. Looked up from germline, CDR1 is LNHNV and CDR2 is YYDKDF (reference sequence). The V gene lost 6 bases and the J gene lost 0 bases, with 16 bases spanning the gap. The CDR3 consists of 16 residues. The CDR3 sequence is CATSEDFDASTDTQYF. The CDR3 DNA follows: TGTGCCACCAGTGAAGACTTCGATGCTAGCACAGATACGCAGTATTTT.

A few counts support this clonotype. The chain is built from TRBV5-4 and TRBJ2-7, with 9 bases identical to TRBD2. The germline CDR1 and CDR2 sequences are SGHNT and YYREEE (reference sequence). The CDR3 runs 15 residues. Germline trimming cut 3 bases from V and 6 bases from J; bases unmatched to any gene: 10. The DNA of the CDR3 is TGTGCCAGCAGCTCCCGGAGTAGCGGGAGCCTCGAGCAGTACGTC. Protein product: CASSSRSSGSLEQYV.

In this sample, this clonotype turned up a few times. The rearrangement uses TRBV5-1 and TRBJ1-1, with 9 bases fitting TRBD1. CDR3 length equals 15 residues. The trim removed 4 bases at V and 5 bases at J, leaving 9 bases unmatched. Germline V gene data show CDR1 as SGHRS and CDR2 as YFSETQ. The CDR3 region is CASSPPQTGGTEAFF. The CDR3, as DNA: TGCGCCAGCAGCCCCCCCCAGACAGGGGGGACTGAAGCTTTCTTT.

In this sample, this clonotype turned up many times. The gene calls are TRBV9 and TRBJ1-1; tentative D call: TRBD1 (5 bases). In germline, CDR1 is SGDLS, CDR2 YYNGEE. The length of the CDR3 is 14 residues. Trimming removed 1 base at V and 0 bases at J, with 7 bases between. The CDR3 DNA reads TGTGCCAGCAGCGTAAGACAGATGAACACTGAAGCTTTCTTT. Its protein is CASSVRQMNTEAFF.

Only a few counts were recorded for this clonotype. The genes are TRBV5-1 and TRBJ2-2, with D perhaps matching TRBD2 (6 bases). The germline V gene encodes CDR1 SGHRS and CDR2 YFSETQ. The V end lost 6 bases, the J end lost 2 bases, and 14 bases lay between the germline ends. The CDR3 is made up of 15 amino acids. CDR3 region: CASTRWGENTGELFF. For the CDR3, the DNA is TGCGCCAGCACCCGTTGGGGGGAAAACACCGGGGAGCTGTTTTTT.

The V call is TRBV5-1, the J call TRBJ1-4, with TRBD1 as a possible D gene (6 bases). Germline V lookup: CDR1 SGHRS, CDR2 YFSETQ. The CDR3 sequence is 12 residues long. V was pared by 8 bases and J by 8 bases, with 13 bases between. The CDR3 bases are TGCGCCAGTTCGACAGGAGGCGAAAAACTGTTTTTT. This gives the protein CASSTGGEKLFF.

In this sample, this clonotype turned up many times. The chain combines TRBV3-1 with TRBJ2-3, with D tentatively TRBD1 or TRBD2 (5 bases each). Trimming left V 3 bases short and J 2 bases short, with 18 bases between. Germline CDR1 reads LGHDT; CDR2 reads YNNKEL (reference sequence). The CDR3 loop spans 17 amino acids. CDR3 sequence reads: CASSQGPGITITDTQYF. DNA of the CDR3: TGTGCCAGCAGCCAGGGACCCGGGATCACTATCACAGATACGCAGTATTTT.

The chain employs TRBV7-3 and TRBJ2-5; 8 positions agree with TRBD1. The CDR3 consists of 13 residues. Trimming removed 3 bases from V and 4 bases from J; junction bases left unmatched: 1. Per the germline V gene, CDR1 is SGHTA and CDR2 is FQGTGA. The CDR3 DNA reads TGTGCCAGCAGCTTCGACAGGGGAGAGACCCAGTACTTC. It is translated as CASSFDRGETQYF.

This clonotype was seen ten or more times. V usage is TRBV5-4 and J usage is TRBJ1-4, with D possibly TRBD1 on 5 matching bases. V was shortened by 4 bases and J by 3 bases, with 10 bases between the two germline ends. Germline-derived CDR1 and CDR2 are SGHNT and YYREEE (reference sequence). The CDR3 loop spans 14 amino acids. The CDR3 protein is CASSRGVPNEKLFF. The DNA for the CDR3 is TGTGCCAGCAGCCGAGGGGTTCCTAATGAAAAACTGTTTTTT.

This clonotype was observed a few times. The chain has TRBV5-1 and TRBJ2-1, with 7 nucleotides matching TRBD1. The CDR3 loop spans 13 amino acids. After removal of 3 bases from V and 6 bases from J, the junction contained 3 bases not matched to a gene. Germline V gives CDR1 SGHRS, CDR2 YFSETQ. CDR3 DNA sequence: TGCGCCAGCAGCTCCCCAGGGGGCAATGAGCAGTTCTTC. It codes for CASSSPGGNEQFF.

This clonotype was recorded many times. At one boundary the junction diverges from the germline segment, which might be a read error. This chain links TRBV12-3 or TRBV12-4 with TRBJ2-5; D gene uncertain. The CDR3 runs to 12 residues. CDR3 sequence: CASSALQEAQYF. CDR3 coding DNA: TGTGCCAGCAGTGCACTACAAGAGGCCCAGTACTTC.

The chain has TRBV6-2 or TRBV6-3 and TRBJ2-3, with a weak D call TRBD2 (6 bases). The CDR3 totals 15 residues. CDR1 and CDR2 from the germline V gene are MNHEY and SVGEGT. V lost 6 bases to trimming and J lost 1 base, with 14 bases between them. The CDR3 reads CASRSGGARTDTQYF. DNA of the CDR3: TGTGCCAGCAGATCGGGCGGGGCGCGCACAGATACGCAGTATTTT.

This clonotype has ten or more counts. V and J are TRBV10-3 and TRBJ1-2; no definite D call. V lost 0 bases and J 0 bases, leaving 8 bases between the germline ends. CDR1 is ENHRY and CDR2 is SYGVKD in the germline V gene. CDR3 size: 15 residues. The CDR3 coding sequence is TGTGCCATCAGTGAGTCTAAGGCAGCTAACTATGGCTACACCTTC. Translating it yields CAISESKAANYGYTF.